These T cell receptor beta chains were read from a single sample in a study of blood T cell repertoires in COVID-19. Here immunoSEQ multiplex PCR was the method, and the copy in TCRdb shows in-frame clones only, minus some. The sample shows roughly 110,000 clones, about 85% of them seen only once. Sequenced: peripheral blood. The origin of the receptors is a man in his forties or fifties with acute or convalescent COVID-19. Both conserved end residues are part of each CDR3. Each record gives: clone size, J gene, V gene, D gene, CDR3 DNA, CDR3 protein. The D gene is left open where the match is weak. A row's size may be missing; if present it is once, few, many or a size class.

clone size: -
J gene: TRBJ2-1
V gene: TRBV7-6
D gene: -
CDR3 DNA: TGTGCCAGCAGCTTATTCTCGACGGCCGGAGCCTACAATGAGCAGTTCTTC
CDR3 protein: CASSLFSTAGAYNEQFF

clone size: -
J gene: TRBJ1-2
V gene: TRBV12-3/TRBV12-4
D gene: -
CDR3 DNA: TGTGCCAGCAGCTCTTCAGGGGGCTACACCTTC
CDR3 protein: CASSSSGGYTF

clone size: -
J gene: TRBJ1-2
V gene: TRBV6-6
D gene: TRBD1
CDR3 DNA: TGTGCCAGCAGCCTTACTACAGGGGCGAAGGACTATGGCTACACCTTC
CDR3 protein: CASSLTTGAKDYGYTF

clone size: -
J gene: TRBJ1-2
V gene: TRBV18
D gene: TRBD1
CDR3 DNA: TGTGCCAGCTCACTTCGGACAGGGGAAAACTATGGCTACACCTTC
CDR3 protein: CASSLRTGENYGYTF

clone size: -
J gene: TRBJ2-7
V gene: TRBV2
D gene: TRBD2
CDR3 DNA: TGTGCCAGCAGTGAGGGGACTAGCGAGCCCTACGAGCAGTACTTC
CDR3 protein: CASSEGTSEPYEQYF

clone size: -
J gene: TRBJ1-2
V gene: TRBV6-5
D gene: -
CDR3 DNA: TGTGCCAGCAGGAAGGGGTATCGGGACTATGGCTACACCTTC
CDR3 protein: CASRKGYRDYGYTF

clone size: -
J gene: TRBJ2-1
V gene: TRBV5-8
D gene: -
CDR3 DNA: TGTGCCAGCAGGCAGGGAAAGTTCTTC
CDR3 protein: CASRQGKFF

clone size: -
J gene: TRBJ2-3
V gene: TRBV3-1/TRBV3-2
D gene: -
CDR3 DNA: TGTGCCAGCAGCCAAGGGGAGGCTAGAGGCACAGATACGCAGTATTTT
CDR3 protein: CASSQGEARGTDTQYF

clone size: -
J gene: TRBJ1-1
V gene: TRBV28
D gene: -
CDR3 DNA: TGTGCCAGCAGCCACACCGCCGGGATGAACACTGAAGCTTTCTTT
CDR3 protein: CASSHTAGMNTEAFF

clone size: -
J gene: TRBJ2-7
V gene: TRBV2
D gene: TRBD1
CDR3 DNA: TGTGCCAGCAGTGAGCAGGGGACAGTTCTCGAGCAGTACTTC
CDR3 protein: CASSEQGTVLEQYF

clone size: -
J gene: TRBJ2-3
V gene: TRBV9
D gene: TRBD2
CDR3 DNA: TGTGCCAGCAGCTCCCCGGGGCCTGCAGCTCGCGGGGGGCCCTACACAGATACGCAGTATTTT
CDR3 protein: CASSSPGPAARGGPYTDTQYF

clone size: few
J gene: TRBJ1-3
V gene: TRBV9
D gene: -
CDR3 DNA: TGTGCCAGCAGCCCTGTACTAGCTGGAAACACCATATATTTT
CDR3 protein: CASSPVLAGNTIYF

clone size: -
J gene: TRBJ1-2
V gene: TRBV5-1
D gene: -
CDR3 DNA: TGCGCCAGCAGCTCGGACCCCTGGCAGGGTGGCTACACCTTC
CDR3 protein: CASSSDPWQGGYTF

clone size: -
J gene: TRBJ1-5
V gene: TRBV4-1
D gene: -
CDR3 DNA: TGCGCCAGCAGCCGCCGGGACATTAGCAATCAGCCCCAGCATTTT
CDR3 protein: CASSRRDISNQPQHF

clone size: -
J gene: TRBJ1-3
V gene: TRBV18
D gene: -
CDR3 DNA: TGTGCCAGCTCACCACCTCGGGGGACTGGAAACACCATATATTTT
CDR3 protein: CASSPPRGTGNTIYF

clone size: -
J gene: TRBJ1-3
V gene: TRBV28
D gene: TRBD1
CDR3 DNA: TGTGCCAGCATCCCACCCCAGGGACAGGGTAGAAACACCATATATTTT
CDR3 protein: CASIPPQGQGRNTIYF

clone size: -
J gene: TRBJ2-3
V gene: TRBV9
D gene: TRBD2
CDR3 DNA: TGTGCCAGCAGCGCTCTCGTTGGCGGGGGGGTTACTAGCACAGATACGCAGTATTTT
CDR3 protein: CASSALVGGGVTSTDTQYF

clone size: -
J gene: TRBJ2-7
V gene: TRBV10-1
D gene: -
CDR3 DNA: TGCGCCAGCAGTGCCACAAGGGGCGAGCAGTACTTC
CDR3 protein: CASSATRGEQYF

clone size: -
J gene: TRBJ1-2
V gene: TRBV7-8
D gene: TRBD1
CDR3 DNA: TGTGCCAGCAGCCCACAGGGGGCTTTTGGCTACACCTTC
CDR3 protein: CASSPQGAFGYTF

clone size: -
J gene: TRBJ2-1
V gene: TRBV24-1
D gene: TRBD2
CDR3 DNA: TGTGCCACCAGTGACACGGGACTAGCGGGGGGCGGCTCCTACAATGAGCAGTTCTTC
CDR3 protein: CATSDTGLAGGGSYNEQFF

clone size: -
J gene: TRBJ1-6
V gene: TRBV18
D gene: -
CDR3 DNA: TGTGCCAGCTCACCGGGGCAGTTCAATTCACCCCTCCACTTT
CDR3 protein: CASSPGQFNSPLHF

clone size: few
J gene: TRBJ2-3
V gene: TRBV9
D gene: TRBD2
CDR3 DNA: TGTGCCAGCAGCCCAAGACGCGTAGCGGGGGGGCCACCAGATACGCAGTATTTT
CDR3 protein: CASSPRRVAGGPPDTQYF

clone size: -
J gene: TRBJ2-1
V gene: TRBV4-2
D gene: TRBD2
CDR3 DNA: TGTGCCAGCAGCCCATCGACTAGCGGTATATACAATGAGCAGTTCTTC
CDR3 protein: CASSPSTSGIYNEQFF

clone size: -
J gene: TRBJ2-1
V gene: TRBV18
D gene: -
CDR3 DNA: TGTGCCAGCTCACCCTGGGACTCGAGCTCCTACAATGAGCAGTTCTTC
CDR3 protein: CASSPWDSSSYNEQFF

clone size: -
J gene: TRBJ2-1
V gene: TRBV28
D gene: -
CDR3 DNA: TGTGCCAGCAGTTTATCTGGGGGAGGTGAGCAGTTCTTC
CDR3 protein: CASSLSGGGEQFF

clone size: -
J gene: TRBJ1-1
V gene: TRBV10-3
D gene: -
CDR3 DNA: TGTGCCATCAGTGAGTCGGCAATATTGAACACTGAAGCTTTCTTT
CDR3 protein: CAISESAILNTEAFF

clone size: -
J gene: TRBJ1-4
V gene: TRBV7-9
D gene: TRBD1
CDR3 DNA: TGTGCCAGCAGCCCGGGACAGGGAAATGAAAAACTGTTTTTT
CDR3 protein: CASSPGQGNEKLFF

clone size: -
J gene: TRBJ2-3
V gene: TRBV19
D gene: -
CDR3 DNA: TGTGCCAGTAGTATAGGTAGCGGTGAAGGAGATACGCAGTATTTT
CDR3 protein: CASSIGSGEGDTQYF

clone size: -
J gene: TRBJ2-2
V gene: TRBV6-5
D gene: -
CDR3 DNA: TGTGCCAGCCGGGTCAGGGGGGAGGCCGGGGAGCTGTTTTTT
CDR3 protein: CASRVRGEAGELFF

clone size: -
J gene: TRBJ1-2
V gene: TRBV5-1
D gene: TRBD1
CDR3 DNA: TGCGCCAGCAGCCCGGGACAGGGGGATTTCTATGGCTACACCTTC
CDR3 protein: CASSPGQGDFYGYTF

clone size: -
J gene: TRBJ2-3
V gene: TRBV7-8
D gene: TRBD2
CDR3 DNA: TGTGCCAGCAGCTTAGGACTAGCGGGGGGCCGAAGCACAGATACGCAGTATTTT
CDR3 protein: CASSLGLAGGRSTDTQYF

clone size: -
J gene: TRBJ1-1
V gene: TRBV6-5
D gene: TRBD1
CDR3 DNA: TGTGCCAGCATTCGAGACAGGGTGGGGAAAGCTTTCTTT
CDR3 protein: CASIRDRVGKAFF

clone size: -
J gene: TRBJ1-5
V gene: TRBV19
D gene: TRBD1
CDR3 DNA: TGTGCCAGTAGTGCAAGACAGGGGTGGAATCAGCCCCAGCATTTT
CDR3 protein: CASSARQGWNQPQHF

clone size: few
J gene: TRBJ2-7
V gene: TRBV20-1
D gene: -
CDR3 DNA: TGCAGTGCTAGGGGAGTCGAGCAGTACTTC
CDR3 protein: CSARGVEQYF

clone size: -
J gene: TRBJ1-2
V gene: TRBV28
D gene: -
CDR3 DNA: TGTGCCAGCAGTTTATCGTCTTATGGCTACACCTTC
CDR3 protein: CASSLSSYGYTF

clone size: -
J gene: TRBJ2-1
V gene: TRBV6-5
D gene: -
CDR3 DNA: TGTGCCAGCAGTACCAGGGGCCATGAGCAGTTCTTC
CDR3 protein: CASSTRGHEQFF

clone size: few
J gene: TRBJ2-5
V gene: TRBV10-1
D gene: -
CDR3 DNA: TGCGCCAGCAGCCTAGAGCTGGAGGAGACCCAGTACTTC
CDR3 protein: CASSLELEETQYF

clone size: -
J gene: TRBJ1-1
V gene: TRBV4-1
D gene: TRBD1
CDR3 DNA: TGCGCCAGCAGCCATGCTCGGACAGGGGGGGAGAACACTGAAGCTTTCTTT
CDR3 protein: CASSHARTGGENTEAFF

clone size: -
J gene: TRBJ1-6
V gene: TRBV5-1
D gene: -
CDR3 DNA: TGCGCCAGCAGCTTGCCGGAGGATAATTCACCCCTCCACTTT
CDR3 protein: CASSLPEDNSPLHF

clone size: -
J gene: TRBJ1-1
V gene: TRBV2
D gene: TRBD1
CDR3 DNA: TGTGCCAGCGACAGGGGAAGATCCACTGAAGCTTTCTTT
CDR3 protein: CASDRGRSTEAFF

clone size: -
J gene: TRBJ1-6
V gene: TRBV10-3
D gene: -
CDR3 DNA: TGTGCCATCAGTGAAGGTGCGGTTGGATCACCCCTCCACTTT
CDR3 protein: CAISEGAVGSPLHF

clone size: -
J gene: TRBJ2-6
V gene: TRBV5-6
D gene: -
CDR3 DNA: TGTGCCAGCAGCCGCGCCTCTGGGGCCAACGTCCTGACTTTC
CDR3 protein: CASSRASGANVLTF

clone size: -
J gene: TRBJ2-2
V gene: TRBV4-2
D gene: TRBD1
CDR3 DNA: TGTGCCAGCAGCCAAGATGTAAGGAGGACAGGGGGCGGGGAGCTGTTTTTT
CDR3 protein: CASSQDVRRTGGGELFF

clone size: -
J gene: TRBJ1-6
V gene: TRBV6-6
D gene: TRBD1
CDR3 DNA: TGTGCCAGCAGTCAGGGGGGGCATCTTCGGAATTCACCCCTCCACTTT
CDR3 protein: CASSQGGHLRNSPLHF

clone size: -
J gene: TRBJ2-7
V gene: TRBV3-1/TRBV3-2
D gene: TRBD2
CDR3 DNA: TGTGCCAGCAGCCCCCAGGCGAGCGGGGGGTTTCGCGAGCAGTACTTC
CDR3 protein: CASSPQASGGFREQYF

clone size: -
J gene: TRBJ2-2
V gene: TRBV27
D gene: -
CDR3 DNA: TGTGCCAGCAGTTTATCCATTAACACCGGGGAGCTGTTTTTT
CDR3 protein: CASSLSINTGELFF

clone size: -
J gene: TRBJ1-3
V gene: TRBV24-1
D gene: -
CDR3 DNA: TGTGCCACCAGTGTGCACTTCTCTGGAAACACCATATATTTT
CDR3 protein: CATSVHFSGNTIYF

clone size: -
J gene: TRBJ2-6
V gene: TRBV28
D gene: TRBD1
CDR3 DNA: TGTGCCAGCAGTCCGGGGACAGTCTCTGGGGCCAACGTCCTGACTTTC
CDR3 protein: CASSPGTVSGANVLTF

clone size: once
J gene: TRBJ1-5
V gene: TRBV19
D gene: -
CDR3 DNA: TGTGCCAGTAGTATCCAGGGTACTCAGCCCCAGCATTTT
CDR3 protein: CASSIQGTQPQHF